This T cell receptor beta chain stems from a study of T cell changes during pregnancy in multiple sclerosis. Clones were read by immunoSEQ multiplex PCR, and TCRdb kept only the in-frame ones, dropping some. The sample includes about 69,000 clones, 91% of them seen just once. V lost 1 base, J lost 8 bases, and 8 bases lay in between. The CDR3 length is 12 residues. CDR1 is MNHEY, CDR2 SVGAGI, per germline. The TCR originated in a female donor in good health, enrolled as a control in a pregnancy study. The V and J genes are TRBV6-5 and TRBJ1-2; tentative D call: TRBD1 (5 bases). The sequences come from CD4+ T cells from peripheral blood mononuclear cells, collected in the third trimester of pregnancy. The DNA for the CDR3 is TGTGCCAGCAGTTACTGGGGGGGAGGCTACACCTTC. This encodes CASSYWGGGYTF.